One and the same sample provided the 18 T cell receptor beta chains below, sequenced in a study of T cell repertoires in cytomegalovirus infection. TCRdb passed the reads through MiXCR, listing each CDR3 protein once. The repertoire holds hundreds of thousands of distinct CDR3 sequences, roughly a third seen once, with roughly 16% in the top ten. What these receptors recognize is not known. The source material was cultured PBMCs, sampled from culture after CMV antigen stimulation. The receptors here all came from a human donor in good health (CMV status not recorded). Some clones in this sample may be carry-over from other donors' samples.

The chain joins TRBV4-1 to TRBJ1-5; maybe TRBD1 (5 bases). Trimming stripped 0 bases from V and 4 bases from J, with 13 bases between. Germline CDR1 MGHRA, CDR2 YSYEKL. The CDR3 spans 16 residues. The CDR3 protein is CASSQDYTGQNQPQHF. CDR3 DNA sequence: TGCGCCAGCAGCCAAGATTACACAGGCCAGAATCAGCCCCAGCATTTT.

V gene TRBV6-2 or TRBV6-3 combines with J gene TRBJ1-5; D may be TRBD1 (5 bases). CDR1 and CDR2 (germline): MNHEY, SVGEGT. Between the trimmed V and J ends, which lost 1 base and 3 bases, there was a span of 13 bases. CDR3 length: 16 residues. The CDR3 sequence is CASSYWTREHNQPQHF. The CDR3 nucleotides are TGTGCCAGCAGTTACTGGACAAGGGAACACAATCAGCCCCAGCATTTT.

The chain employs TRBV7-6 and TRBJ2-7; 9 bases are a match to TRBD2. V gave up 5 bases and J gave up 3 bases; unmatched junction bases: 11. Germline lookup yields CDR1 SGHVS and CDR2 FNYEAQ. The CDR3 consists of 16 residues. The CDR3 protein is CASSLWSREGFYEQYF. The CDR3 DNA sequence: TGTGCCAGCAGCCTATGGTCGCGGGAGGGATTCTACGAGCAGTACTTC. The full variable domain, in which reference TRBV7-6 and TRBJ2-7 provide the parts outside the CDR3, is GAGVSQSPRYKVTKRGQDVALRCDPISGHVSLYWYRQALGQGPEFLTYFNYEAQQDKSGLPNDRFSAERPEGSISTLTIQRTEQRDSAMYRCASSLWSREGFYEQYFGPGTRLTVT.

CDR3 in DNA: TGTGCCAGCAGCTCTGAGAAAGCTGAGCAGTTCTTC. It yields the protein CASSSEKAEQFF. V is TRBV11-2 and J is TRBJ2-1; no firm D call. CDR3 length: 12 residues. V lost 4 bases and J lost 9, with 10 bases in between. Germline V gene sequence: CDR1 SGHAT, CDR2 FQNNGV.

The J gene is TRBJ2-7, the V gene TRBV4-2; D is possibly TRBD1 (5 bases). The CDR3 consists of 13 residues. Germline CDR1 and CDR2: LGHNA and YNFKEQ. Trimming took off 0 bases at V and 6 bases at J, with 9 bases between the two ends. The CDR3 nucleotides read TGTGCCAGCAGCCAAGATCGCACAGGCGAGCAGTACTTC. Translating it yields CASSQDRTGEQYF.

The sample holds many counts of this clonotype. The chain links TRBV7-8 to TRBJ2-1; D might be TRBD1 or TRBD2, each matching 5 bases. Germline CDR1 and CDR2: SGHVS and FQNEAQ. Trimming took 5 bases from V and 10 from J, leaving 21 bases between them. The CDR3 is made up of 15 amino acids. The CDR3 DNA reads TGTGCCAGCAGCGAAACCCGGGACCTCAAAGTAGAGCAGTTCTTC. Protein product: CASSETRDLKVEQFF.

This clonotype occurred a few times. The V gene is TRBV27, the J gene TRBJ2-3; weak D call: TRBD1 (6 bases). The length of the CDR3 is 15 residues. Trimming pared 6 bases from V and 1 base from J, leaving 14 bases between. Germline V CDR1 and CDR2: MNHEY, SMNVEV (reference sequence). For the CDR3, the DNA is TGTGCCAGCAGAAAGCCGGACAGAGGCACAGATACGCAGTATTTT. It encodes CASRKPDRGTDTQYF.

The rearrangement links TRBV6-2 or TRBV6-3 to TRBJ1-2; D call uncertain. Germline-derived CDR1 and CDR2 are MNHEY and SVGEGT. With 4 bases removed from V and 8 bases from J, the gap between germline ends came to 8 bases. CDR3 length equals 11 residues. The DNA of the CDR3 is TGTGCCAGCAGTTCTCGAAGGGGCTACACCTTC. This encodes CASSSRRGYTF.

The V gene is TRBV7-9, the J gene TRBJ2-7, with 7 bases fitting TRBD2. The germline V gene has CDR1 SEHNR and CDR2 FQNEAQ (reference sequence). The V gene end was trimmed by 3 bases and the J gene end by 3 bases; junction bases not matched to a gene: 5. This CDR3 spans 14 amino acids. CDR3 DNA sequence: TGTGCCAGCAGCTTGGGAGGGCTTCACTACGAGCAGTACGTC. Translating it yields CASSLGGLHYEQYV.

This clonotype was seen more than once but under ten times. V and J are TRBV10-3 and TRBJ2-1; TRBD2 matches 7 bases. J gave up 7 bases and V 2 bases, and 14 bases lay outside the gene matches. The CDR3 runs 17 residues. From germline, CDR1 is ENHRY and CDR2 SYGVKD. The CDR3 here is CAISELRRELKGNEQFF. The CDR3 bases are TGTGCCATCAGTGAGCTAAGGCGGGAGCTCAAGGGGAATGAGCAGTTCTTC.

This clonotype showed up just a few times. The DNA for the CDR3 is TGTGCCACCAGTGATTTTGGGAACAATGAGCAGTTCTTC. It translates to CATSDFGNNEQFF. The chain combines TRBV24-1 with TRBJ2-1; D uncertain. This CDR3 contains 13 residues. V was shortened by 1 base and J by 5 bases, with 5 bases between the two germline ends. The germline CDR1 and CDR2 sequences are KGHDR and SFDVKD.

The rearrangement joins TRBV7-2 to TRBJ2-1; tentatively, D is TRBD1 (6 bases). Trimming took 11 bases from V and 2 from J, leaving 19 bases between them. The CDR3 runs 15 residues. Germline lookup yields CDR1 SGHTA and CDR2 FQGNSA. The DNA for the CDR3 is TGTGCCCACTACCTGAGGGGGAGCGCCTACAATGAGCAGTTCTTC. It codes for CAHYLRGSAYNEQFF. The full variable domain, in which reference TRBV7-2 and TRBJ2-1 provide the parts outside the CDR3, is GAGVSQSPSNKVTEKGKDVELRCDPISGHTALYWYRQSLGQGLEFLIYFQGNSAPDKSGLPSDRFSAERTGGSVSTLTIQRTQQEDSAVYLCAHYLRGSAYNEQFFGPGTRLTVL.

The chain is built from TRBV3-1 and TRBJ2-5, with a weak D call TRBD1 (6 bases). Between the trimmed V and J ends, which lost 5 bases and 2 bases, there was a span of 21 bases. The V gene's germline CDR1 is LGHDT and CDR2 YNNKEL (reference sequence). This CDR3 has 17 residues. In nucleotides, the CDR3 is TGTGCCAGCAGCGGAGACAGGCTATCGGCCCTTCAAGAGACCCAGTACTTC. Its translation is CASSGDRLSALQETQYF.

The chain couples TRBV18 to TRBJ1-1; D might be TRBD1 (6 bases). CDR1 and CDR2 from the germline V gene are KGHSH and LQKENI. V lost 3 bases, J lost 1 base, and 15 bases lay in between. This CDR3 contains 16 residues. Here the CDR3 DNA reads TGTGCCAGCTCACCCCGGGAGGGGGGGAAGAACACTGAAGCTTTCTTT. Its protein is CASSPREGGKNTEAFF. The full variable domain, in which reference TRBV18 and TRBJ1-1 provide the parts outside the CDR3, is NAGVMQNPRHLVRRRGQEARLRCSPMKGHSHVYWYRQLPEEGLKFMVYLQKENIIDESGMPKERFSAEFPKEGPSILRIQQVVRGDSAAYFCASSPREGGKNTEAFFGQGTRLTVV.

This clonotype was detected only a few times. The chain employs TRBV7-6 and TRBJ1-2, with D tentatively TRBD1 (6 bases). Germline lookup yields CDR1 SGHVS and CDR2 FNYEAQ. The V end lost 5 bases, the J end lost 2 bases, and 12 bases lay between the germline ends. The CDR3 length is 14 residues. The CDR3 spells CASSLGAQNYGYTF. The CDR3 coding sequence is TGTGCCAGCAGCCTGGGGGCACAAAACTATGGCTACACCTTC. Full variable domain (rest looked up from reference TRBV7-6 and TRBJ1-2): GAGVSQSPRYKVTKRGQDVALRCDPISGHVSLYWYRQALGQGPEFLTYFNYEAQQDKSGLPNDRFSAERPEGSISTLTIQRTEQRDSAMYRCASSLGAQNYGYTFGSGTRLTVV.

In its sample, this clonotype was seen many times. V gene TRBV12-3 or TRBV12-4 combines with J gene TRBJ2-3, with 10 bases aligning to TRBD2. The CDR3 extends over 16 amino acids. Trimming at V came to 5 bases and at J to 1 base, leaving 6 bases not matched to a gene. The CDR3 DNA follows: TGTGCCAGCAGTATTCCCGGACTAGCGGGCACAGATACGCAGTATTTT. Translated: CASSIPGLAGTDTQYF.

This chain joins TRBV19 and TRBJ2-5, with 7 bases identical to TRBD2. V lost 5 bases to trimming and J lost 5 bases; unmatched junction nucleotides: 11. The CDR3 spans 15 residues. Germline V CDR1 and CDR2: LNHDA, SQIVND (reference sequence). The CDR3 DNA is TGTGCCAGTAGTGAACAGGAGTTGGGAGGGGAGACCCAGTACTTC. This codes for CASSEQELGGETQYF. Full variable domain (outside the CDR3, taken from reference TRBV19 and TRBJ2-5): DGGITQSPKYLFRKEGQNVTLSCEQNLNHDAMYWYRQDPGQGLRLIYYSQIVNDFQKGDIAEGYSVSREKKESFPLTVTSAQKNPTAFYLCASSEQELGGETQYFGPGTRLLVL.

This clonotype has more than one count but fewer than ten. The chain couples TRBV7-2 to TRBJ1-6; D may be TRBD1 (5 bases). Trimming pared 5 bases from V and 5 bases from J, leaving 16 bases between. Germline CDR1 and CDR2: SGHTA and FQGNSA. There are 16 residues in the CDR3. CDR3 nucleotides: TGTGCCAGCAGCGGCCGCGACAGTGTCGATAATTCACCCCTCCACTTT. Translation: CASSGRDSVDNSPLHF.